These 22 T cell receptor beta chains were sequenced from one sample in a study of shared clonotypes between healthy human individuals. Libraries were prepared by immunoSEQ multiplex PCR; TCRdb keeps only in-frame clonotypes and omits some of them. The sample records some 1,600,000 clones, around 98% being singletons. Material for sequencing was naive CD4+ T cells sorted from blood. As to subset: CD45RA+ positively selected. These receptors came from a man younger than 45 in good health.

The chain combines TRBV5-1 with TRBJ2-3; the D gene could be TRBD1 or TRBD2 (6 bases each). Germline V CDR1 and CDR2: SGHRS, YFSETQ. With 4 bases removed from V and 4 bases from J, the gap between germline ends came to 19 bases. The CDR3 is 16 amino acids. CDR3: CASSQGRTGGPDTQYF. The CDR3 DNA reads TGCGCCAGCAGCCAGGGGAGGACTGGGGGACCAGATACGCAGTATTTT.

V usage is TRBV5-1 and J usage is TRBJ1-1; no clear D gene. This CDR3 comprises 15 residues. V shed 0 bases and J shed 3 bases, with 12 bases lying between them. CDR1 SGHRS and CDR2 YFSETQ come from the germline V gene. Written as DNA, the CDR3 is TGCGCCAGCAGCTTGGGTCCAGTTAGCGACACTGAAGCTTTCTTT. Amino acid sequence: CASSLGPVSDTEAFF.

The J gene is TRBJ2-1, the V gene TRBV27; the match to TRBD2 covers 9 bases. The CDR3 sequence is 14 residues long. Germline CDR1 MNHEY, CDR2 SMNVEV (reference sequence). The ends lost 6 bases at V and 7 bases at J; junction bases unmatched: 7. The DNA for the CDR3 is TGTGCCAGCAGGGCGGGAGGGCCGGGGAATGAGCAGTTCTTC. Translating it yields CASRAGGPGNEQFF.

The J gene is TRBJ2-1, the V gene TRBV7-9; 10 bases match TRBD1. Trimming cost V 4 bases and J 4 bases; bases outside gene matches: 7. Germline CDR1 and CDR2: SEHNR and FQNEAQ (reference sequence). This CDR3 has 16 residues. The CDR3 loop is CASSYYGQGVYNEQFF. As DNA, the CDR3 is TGTGCCAGCAGCTACTATGGACAGGGGGTTTACAATGAGCAGTTCTTC.

The chain uses TRBV28 and TRBJ2-7, with no clear D. V was cut by 7 bases and J by 2 bases, with 15 bases left in between. In germline, CDR1 is MDHEN, CDR2 SYDVKM. CDR3 size: 14 residues. The CDR3 is CASKQAEPPYEQYF. The CDR3 DNA reads TGTGCCAGCAAGCAGGCGGAGCCCCCCTACGAGCAGTACTTC.

The chain combines TRBV18 with TRBJ2-7, with a weak D call TRBD1 (5 bases). The CDR3 loop spans 13 amino acids. V lost 3 bases, J lost 6 bases, and 12 bases lay in between. Germline V lookup: CDR1 KGHSH, CDR2 LQKENI. In nucleotides, the CDR3 is TGTGCCAGCTCACCCAAGGCCAGGGCCGAGCAGTACTTC. This codes for CASSPKARAEQYF. The full variable domain, rest sourced from reference TRBV18 and TRBJ2-7, is NAGVMQNPRHLVRRRGQEARLRCSPMKGHSHVYWYRQLPEEGLKFMVYLQKENIIDESGMPKERFSAEFPKEGPSILRIQQVVRGDSAAYFCASSPKARAEQYFGPGTRLTVT.

J is TRBJ2-7 and V is TRBV6-6; D tentatively reads TRBD1 or TRBD2 (5 bases each). V lost 1 base, J lost 6 bases, and 10 bases lay in between. The CDR3 extends over 13 amino acids. CDR1 is MNHNY, CDR2 SVGAGI, per germline (reference sequence). CDR3: CASSYLNGAEQYF. The CDR3 bases are TGTGCCAGCAGTTACTTGAACGGGGCCGAGCAGTACTTC.

With respect to this clone: Different DNA sequences within this sample yield the same CDR3. J is TRBJ2-6 and V is TRBV19; D unclear. Germline V gene data show CDR1 as LNHDA and CDR2 as SQIVND (reference sequence). V was cut by 3 bases and J by 0 bases, with 6 bases left in between. This CDR3 contains 15 residues. The CDR3 is CASSIVISGANVLTF. CDR3 bases: TGTGCCAGTAGTATCGTCATCTCTGGGGCCAACGTCCTGACTTTC.

The J gene is TRBJ1-5, the V gene TRBV21-1; the table's D call, TRBD1, was not checked against the DNA. TRBV21-1 is annotated as a pseudogene. The CDR3 has 17 amino acids. The CDR3 bases are TGTGCCAGCAGCACTCCGGGACAAGACTATAGCAATCAGCCCCAGCATTTT. Its translation is CASSTPGQDYSNQPQHF.

As to this clone: Mismatch with germline at one junction end may stem from a read error. The chain uses TRBV28 and TRBJ1-4; TRBD1 matches at 8 bases. Per the germline V gene, CDR1 is MDHEN and CDR2 is SYDVKM. The length of the CDR3 is 12 residues. The CDR3: CASSLSDGTGVF. CDR3 nucleotide sequence: TGTGCCAGCAGTTTGAGCGACGGGACAGGCGTTTTT.

Comments on this clone: The same CDR3 also results from other DNA sequences found in this sample. This rearrangement joins TRBV11-2 to TRBJ2-3; perhaps TRBD1 as D (6 bases). V dropped 1 base and J dropped 0 bases, with 11 bases sitting between them. The CDR3 is made up of 16 amino acids. Germline V lookup: CDR1 SGHAT, CDR2 FQNNGV. The CDR3 loop is CASSLVGGTSTDTQYF. DNA for the CDR3: TGTGCCAGCAGCTTAGTTGGTGGGACAAGCACAGATACGCAGTATTTT.

The gene calls are TRBV12-5 and TRBJ1-1, with D hard to call. Germline V CDR1 and CDR2: LGHNT, FRNRAP. V was pared by 0 bases and J by 2 bases, with 4 bases between. This CDR3 has 13 amino acids. Written as DNA, the CDR3 is TGTGCTAGTGGTTTGGTACCTAACACTGAAGCTTTCTTT. It yields the protein CASGLVPNTEAFF.

The V call is TRBV5-1, the J call TRBJ2-3; TRBD2 agrees at 12 bases. V dropped 5 bases and J dropped 0; count of bases not matched to a gene: 4. CDR1 and CDR2 (germline): SGHRS, YFSETQ. The CDR3 totals 16 residues. The CDR3 is CASRITSGRSTDTQYF. The CDR3 DNA is TGCGCCAGCAGGATTACTAGCGGGAGGAGCACAGATACGCAGTATTTT.

The rearrangement links TRBV30 to TRBJ2-1; no clear D gene. The CDR3 has 14 amino acids. Trimming left V 0 bases short and J 13 bases short, with 19 bases between. The germline gives CDR1 GTSNPN, CDR2 SVGIG (reference sequence). CDR3 loop: CAWSVRVGSAIQFF. The CDR3 DNA sequence: TGTGCCTGGAGTGTACGAGTGGGATCGGCTATCCAGTTCTTC. The full variable domain, in which reference TRBV30 and TRBJ2-1 provide the parts outside the CDR3, is SQTIHQWPATLVQPVGSPLSLECTVEGTSNPNLYWYRQAAGRGLQLLFYSVGIGQISSEVPQNLSASRPQDRQFILSSKKLLLSDSGFYLCAWSVRVGSAIQFFGPGTRLTVL.

This clone was picked up one time. The chain links TRBV10-3 to TRBJ2-3; the match to TRBD2 covers 12 bases. This CDR3 comprises 17 residues. Trimming at V came to 0 bases and at J to 2 bases, leaving 3 bases not matched to a gene. Germline CDR1 ENHRY, CDR2 SYGVKD. The chain's CDR3 is CAISESASGRVTDTQYF. The CDR3 DNA follows: TGTGCCATCAGTGAGTCTGCTAGCGGGAGGGTCACAGATACGCAGTATTTT.

The chain is built from TRBV18 and TRBJ1-5; 9 bases map to TRBD1. Germline V lookup: CDR1 KGHSH, CDR2 LQKENI. The length of the CDR3 is 14 residues. V dropped 3 bases and J dropped 6; count of bases not matched to a gene: 3. The CDR3 bases are TGTGCCAGCTCACCCGGGACAGGGTCTCAGCCCCAGCATTTT. Translating it yields CASSPGTGSQPQHF.

The chain carries TRBV19 and TRBJ2-7; possible D gene TRBD1, 6 bases. Germline-derived CDR1 and CDR2 are LNHDA and SQIVND (reference sequence). V was cut by 8 bases and J by 3 bases, with 11 bases left in between. The CDR3 runs 12 residues. CDR3 region: CASGSGDYEQYF. The CDR3 coding sequence is TGTGCCAGTGGCTCAGGGGACTACGAGCAGTACTTC. The full variable domain, completed using reference TRBV19 and TRBJ2-7, is DGGITQSPKYLFRKEGQNVTLSCEQNLNHDAMYWYRQDPGQGLRLIYYSQIVNDFQKGDIAEGYSVSREKKESFPLTVTSAQKNPTAFYLCASGSGDYEQYFGPGTRLTVT.

The chain couples TRBV7-9 to TRBJ2-7; D is ambiguous. The germline gives CDR1 SEHNR, CDR2 FQNEAQ (reference sequence). V was clipped by 0 bases and J by 5 bases, with 20 bases between them. CDR3 length equals 17 residues. The CDR3 loop reads CASSLAPPGYKIDEQYF. In DNA form, the CDR3 reads TGTGCCAGCAGCTTAGCCCCTCCCGGATACAAAATCGACGAGCAGTACTTC.

Only one count was recorded for this clone. The chain links TRBV2 to TRBJ2-1; 8 bases are a match to TRBD2. Trimming took 7 bases from V and 5 from J; bases not matched to a gene: 13. This CDR3 has 16 amino acids. CDR1 SNHLY and CDR2 FYNNEI come from the germline V gene. CDR3 nucleotides: TGTGCCAGCACTCCGCCCCTACTAGCGGACAACAATGAGCAGTTCTTC. Residues: CASTPPLLADNNEQFF. The entire variable domain, with the rest obtained from reference TRBV2 and TRBJ2-1, is as follows: EPEVTQTPSHQVTQMGQEVILRCVPISNHLYFYWYRQILGQKVEFLVSFYNNEISEKSEIFDDQFSVERPDGSNFTLKIRSTKLEDSAMYFCASTPPLLADNNEQFFGPGTRLTVL.

The chain combines TRBV10-3 with TRBJ1-1, with D perhaps TRBD1 (6 bases). The CDR3 covers 16 residues. Germline V gives CDR1 ENHRY, CDR2 SYGVKD. V lost 8 bases and J 3 bases, leaving 22 bases between the germline ends. The CDR3 DNA reads TGTGCCATCTCTACAGGGTTTCTTGGGGCACACACTGAAGCTTTCTTT. This codes for CAISTGFLGAHTEAFF.

This chain connects TRBV19 to TRBJ2-7; TRBD2 agrees at 11 bases. V was pared by 4 bases and J by 3 bases, with 2 bases of the junction left unmatched. There are 14 residues in the CDR3. The germline V gene has CDR1 LNHDA and CDR2 SQIVND (reference sequence). The CDR3 reads CASSTTSGGYEQYF. CDR3 in DNA: TGTGCCAGTAGTACCACTAGCGGGGGCTACGAGCAGTACTTC.

V and J are TRBV28 and TRBJ1-2; TRBD1 is a possible D gene (5 bases). CDR3 length: 13 residues. From germline, CDR1 is MDHEN and CDR2 SYDVKM. Trimming took off 3 bases at V and 4 bases at J, with 9 bases between the two ends. The CDR3 DNA reads as TGTGCCAGCAGTTTCGCAGGGACCTATGGCTACACCTTC. Its translation is CASSFAGTYGYTF.